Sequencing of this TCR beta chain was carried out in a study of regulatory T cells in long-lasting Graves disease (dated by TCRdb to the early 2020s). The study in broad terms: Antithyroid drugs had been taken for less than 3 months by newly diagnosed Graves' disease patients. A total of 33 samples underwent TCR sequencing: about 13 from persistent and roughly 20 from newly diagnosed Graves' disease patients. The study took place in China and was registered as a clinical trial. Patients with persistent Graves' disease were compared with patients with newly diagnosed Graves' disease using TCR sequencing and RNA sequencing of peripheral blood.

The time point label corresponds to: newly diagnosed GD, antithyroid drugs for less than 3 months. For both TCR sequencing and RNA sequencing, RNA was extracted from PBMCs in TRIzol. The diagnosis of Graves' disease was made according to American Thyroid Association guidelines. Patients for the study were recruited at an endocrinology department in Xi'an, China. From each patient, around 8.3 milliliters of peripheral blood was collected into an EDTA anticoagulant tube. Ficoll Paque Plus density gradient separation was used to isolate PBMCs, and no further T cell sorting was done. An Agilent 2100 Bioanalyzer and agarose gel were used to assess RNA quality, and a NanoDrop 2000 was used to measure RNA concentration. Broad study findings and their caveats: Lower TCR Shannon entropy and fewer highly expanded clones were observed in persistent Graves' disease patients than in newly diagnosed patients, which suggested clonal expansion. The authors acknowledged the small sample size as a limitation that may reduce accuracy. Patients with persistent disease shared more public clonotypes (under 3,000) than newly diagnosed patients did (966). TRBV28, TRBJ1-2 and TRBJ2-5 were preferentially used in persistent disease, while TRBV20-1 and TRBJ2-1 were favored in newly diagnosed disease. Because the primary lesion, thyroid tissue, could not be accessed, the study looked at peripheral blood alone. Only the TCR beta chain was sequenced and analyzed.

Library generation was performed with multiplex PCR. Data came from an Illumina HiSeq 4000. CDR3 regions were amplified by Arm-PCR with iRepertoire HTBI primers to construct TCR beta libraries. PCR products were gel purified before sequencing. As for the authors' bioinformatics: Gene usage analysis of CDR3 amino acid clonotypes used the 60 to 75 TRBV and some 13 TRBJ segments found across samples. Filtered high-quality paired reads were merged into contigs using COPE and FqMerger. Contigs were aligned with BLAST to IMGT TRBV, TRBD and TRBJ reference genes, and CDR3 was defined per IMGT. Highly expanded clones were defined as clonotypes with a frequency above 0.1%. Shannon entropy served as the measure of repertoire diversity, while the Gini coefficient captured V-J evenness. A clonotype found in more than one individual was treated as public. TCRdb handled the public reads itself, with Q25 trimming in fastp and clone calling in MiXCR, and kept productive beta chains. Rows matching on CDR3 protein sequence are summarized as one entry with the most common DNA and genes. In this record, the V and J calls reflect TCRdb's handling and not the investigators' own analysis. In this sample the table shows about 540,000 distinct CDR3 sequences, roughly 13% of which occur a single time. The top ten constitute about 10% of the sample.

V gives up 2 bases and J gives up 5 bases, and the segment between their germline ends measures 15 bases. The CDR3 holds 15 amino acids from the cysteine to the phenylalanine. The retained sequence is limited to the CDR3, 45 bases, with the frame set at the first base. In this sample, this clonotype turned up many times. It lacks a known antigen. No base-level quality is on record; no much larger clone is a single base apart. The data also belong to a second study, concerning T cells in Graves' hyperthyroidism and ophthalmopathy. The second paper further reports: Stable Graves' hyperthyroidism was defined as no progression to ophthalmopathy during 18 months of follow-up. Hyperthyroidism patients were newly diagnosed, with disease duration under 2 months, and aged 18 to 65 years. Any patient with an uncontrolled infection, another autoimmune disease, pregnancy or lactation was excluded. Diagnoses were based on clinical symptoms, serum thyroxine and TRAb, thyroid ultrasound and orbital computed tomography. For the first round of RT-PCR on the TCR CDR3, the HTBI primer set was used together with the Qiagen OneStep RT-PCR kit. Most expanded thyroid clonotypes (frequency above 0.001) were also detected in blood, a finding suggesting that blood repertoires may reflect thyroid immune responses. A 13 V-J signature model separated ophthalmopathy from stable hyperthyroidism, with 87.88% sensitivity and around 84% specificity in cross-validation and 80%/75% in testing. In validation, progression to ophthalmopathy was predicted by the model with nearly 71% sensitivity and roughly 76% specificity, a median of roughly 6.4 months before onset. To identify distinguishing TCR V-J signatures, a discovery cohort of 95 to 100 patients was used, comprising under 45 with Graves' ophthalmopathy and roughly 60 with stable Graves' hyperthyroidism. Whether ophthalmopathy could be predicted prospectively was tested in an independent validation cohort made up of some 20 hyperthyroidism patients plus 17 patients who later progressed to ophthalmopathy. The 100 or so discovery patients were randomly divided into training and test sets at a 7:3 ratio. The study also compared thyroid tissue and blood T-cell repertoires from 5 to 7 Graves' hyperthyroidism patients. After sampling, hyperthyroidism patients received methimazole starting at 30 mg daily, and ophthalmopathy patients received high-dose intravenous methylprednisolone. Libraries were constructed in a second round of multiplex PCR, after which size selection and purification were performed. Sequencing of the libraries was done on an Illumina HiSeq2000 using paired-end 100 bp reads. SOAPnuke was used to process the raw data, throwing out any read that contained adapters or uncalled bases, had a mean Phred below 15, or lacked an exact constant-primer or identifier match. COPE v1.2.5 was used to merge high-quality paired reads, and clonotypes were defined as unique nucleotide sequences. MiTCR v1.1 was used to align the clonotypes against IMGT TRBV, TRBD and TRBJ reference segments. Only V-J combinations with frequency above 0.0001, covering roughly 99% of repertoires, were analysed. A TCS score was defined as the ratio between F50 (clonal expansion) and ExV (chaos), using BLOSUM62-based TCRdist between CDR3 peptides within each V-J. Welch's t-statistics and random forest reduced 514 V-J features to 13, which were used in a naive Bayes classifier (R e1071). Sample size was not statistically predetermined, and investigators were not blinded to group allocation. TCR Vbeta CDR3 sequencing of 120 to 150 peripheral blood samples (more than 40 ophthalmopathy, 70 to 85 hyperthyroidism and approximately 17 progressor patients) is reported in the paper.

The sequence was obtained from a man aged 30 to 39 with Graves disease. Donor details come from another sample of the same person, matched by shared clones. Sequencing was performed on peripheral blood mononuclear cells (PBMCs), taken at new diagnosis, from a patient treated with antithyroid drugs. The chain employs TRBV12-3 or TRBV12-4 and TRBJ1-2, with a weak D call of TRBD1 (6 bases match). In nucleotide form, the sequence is TGTGCCAGCAGTTTACGAGCAGGGGTTAGGTATGGCTACACCTTC. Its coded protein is CASSLRAGVRYGYTF.